This T cell receptor (beta chain) was found in a study of cytomegalovirus exposure and HLA in healthy donors. Points from the study as a whole: TCR beta chain V- and J-gene trimming was linked, in a later analysis, to a missense variant in DCLRE1C. The authors assumed roughly uniform sequencing depth across donors for presence/absence analyses. Data from an earlier analysis indicated that most TCR beta V segments were productive either about 87% or about 30% of the time. V segments that were indistinguishable, TRBV6-2 and TRBV6-3 among them, were omitted from analysis.

Regarding this clone: What it binds is unknown.

The V and J ends lost 4 bases and 2 bases, in that order; junction bases with no gene match: 11. CDR3 length: 17 amino acids. Germline CDR1 LNHDA, CDR2 SQIVND (reference sequence). PCR was performed using 60 Vbeta and 13 Jbeta primers. Sequenced by immunoSEQ multiplex PCR; TCRdb stores in-frame clones only, minus some. The sample has about 180,000 clones; about 80% are singletons. This clonotype was obtained from a woman aged 25 to 39 in good health and CMV-seropositive. The V gene is TRBV19, the J gene TRBJ2-3, with 8 bases matching TRBD1. The sample was PBMCs. The CDR3 protein is CASSRGTTGGPTDTQYF. The CDR3, as DNA: TGTGCCAGTAGTAGGGGTACTACAGGGGGACCCACAGATACGCAGTATTTT.